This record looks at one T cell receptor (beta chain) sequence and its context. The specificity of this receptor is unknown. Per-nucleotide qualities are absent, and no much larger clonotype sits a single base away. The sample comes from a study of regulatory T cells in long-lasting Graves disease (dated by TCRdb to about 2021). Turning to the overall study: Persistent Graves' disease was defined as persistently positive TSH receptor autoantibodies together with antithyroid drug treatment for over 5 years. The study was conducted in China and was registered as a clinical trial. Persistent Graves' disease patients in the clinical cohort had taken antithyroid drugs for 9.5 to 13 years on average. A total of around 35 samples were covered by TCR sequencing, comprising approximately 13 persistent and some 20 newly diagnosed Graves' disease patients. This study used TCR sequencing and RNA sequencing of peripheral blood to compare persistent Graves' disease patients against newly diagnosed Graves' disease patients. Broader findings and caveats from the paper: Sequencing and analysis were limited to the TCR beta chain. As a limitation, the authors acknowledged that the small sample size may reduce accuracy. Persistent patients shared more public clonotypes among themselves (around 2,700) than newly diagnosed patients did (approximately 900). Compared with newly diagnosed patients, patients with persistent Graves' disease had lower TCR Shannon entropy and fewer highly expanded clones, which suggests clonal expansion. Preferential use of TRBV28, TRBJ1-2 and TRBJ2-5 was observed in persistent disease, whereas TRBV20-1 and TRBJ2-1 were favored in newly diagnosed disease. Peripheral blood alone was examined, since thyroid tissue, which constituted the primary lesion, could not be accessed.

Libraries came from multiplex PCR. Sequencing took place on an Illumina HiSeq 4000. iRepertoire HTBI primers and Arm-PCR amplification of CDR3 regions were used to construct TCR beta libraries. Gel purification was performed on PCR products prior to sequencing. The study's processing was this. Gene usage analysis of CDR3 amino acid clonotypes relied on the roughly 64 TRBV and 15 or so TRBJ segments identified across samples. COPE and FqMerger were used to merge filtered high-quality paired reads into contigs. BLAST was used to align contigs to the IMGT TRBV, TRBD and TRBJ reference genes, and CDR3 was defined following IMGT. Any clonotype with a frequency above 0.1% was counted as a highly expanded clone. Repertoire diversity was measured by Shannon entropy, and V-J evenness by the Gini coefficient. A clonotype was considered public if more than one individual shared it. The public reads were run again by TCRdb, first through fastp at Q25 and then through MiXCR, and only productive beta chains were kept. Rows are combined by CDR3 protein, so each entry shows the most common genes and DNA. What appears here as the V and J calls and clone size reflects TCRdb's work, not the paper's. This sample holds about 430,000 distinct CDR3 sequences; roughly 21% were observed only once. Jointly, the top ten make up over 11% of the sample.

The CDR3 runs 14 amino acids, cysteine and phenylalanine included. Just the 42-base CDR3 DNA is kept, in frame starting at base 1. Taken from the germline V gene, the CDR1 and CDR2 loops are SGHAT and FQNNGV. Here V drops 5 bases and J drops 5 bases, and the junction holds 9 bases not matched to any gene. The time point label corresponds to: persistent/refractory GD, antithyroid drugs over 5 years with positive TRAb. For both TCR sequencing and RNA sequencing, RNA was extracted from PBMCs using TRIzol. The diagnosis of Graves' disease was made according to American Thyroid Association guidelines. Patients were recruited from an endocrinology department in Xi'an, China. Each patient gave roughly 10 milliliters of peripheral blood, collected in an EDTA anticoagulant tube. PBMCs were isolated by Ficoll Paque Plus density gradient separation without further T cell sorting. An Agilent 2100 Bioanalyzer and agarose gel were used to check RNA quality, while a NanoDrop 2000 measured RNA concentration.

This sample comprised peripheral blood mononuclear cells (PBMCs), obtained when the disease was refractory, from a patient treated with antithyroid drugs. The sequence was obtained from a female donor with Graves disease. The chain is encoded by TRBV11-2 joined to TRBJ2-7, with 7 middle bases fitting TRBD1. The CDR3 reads CASSLITGAHEQYF. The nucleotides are TGTGCCAGCAGCCTCATTACAGGGGCCCACGAGCAGTACTTC.